The 32 T cell receptor beta chains presented below share a single source sample, sequenced in a study of T cells in Graves' hyperthyroidism and ophthalmopathy. TCR beta CDR3 regions were amplified from RNA. The TCR CDR3 first-round RT-PCR relied on the HTBI primer set. TCRdb re-analysed the multiplex PCR reads in MiXCR, keeping a single row per CDR3 protein. The top ten clones hold roughly 20% of a sample with roughly 500,000 distinct CDR3 sequences, just over 45% of them seen once. Input material: peripheral blood or thyroid tissue (not recorded which). The receptors shown here come from an adult woman with Graves' disease, either hyperthyroidism or ophthalmopathy (not recorded which).

A note on this clonotype: Because the CDR3's place on the DNA is in doubt, the DNA is left out and the CDR3 is given as listed by TCRdb. The chain joins TRBV10-3 to TRBJ2-5; the table's D call, TRBD1, has no DNA check behind it. The CDR3 sequence runs 22 residues, both termini included. Germline values: CDR1 ENHRY, CDR2 SYGVKD. CDR3 region: CAISAQGGGNQPQHFGDGTQYF.

J is TRBJ1-3 and V is TRBV10-3; D gene uncertain. This CDR3 has 13 residues. Per germline, CDR1 ENHRY and CDR2 SYGVKD. V lost 5 bases and J lost 0, with 5 bases in between. The CDR3 here is CAISSPSGNTIYF. The DNA for the CDR3 is TGTGCCATCAGTAGTCCCTCTGGAAACACCATATATTTT.

Turning to this clonotype: This may arise from a read error, as a much more abundant clone is one base away. This chain links TRBV20-1 with TRBJ2-5; TRBD2 aligns across 7 bases. Germline assignment: CDR1 DFQATT and CDR2 SNEGSKA (reference sequence). This CDR3 comprises 17 residues. This CDR3 reads CSARSGTAKFFGETQCF. CDR3 DNA sequence: TGCAGTGCTAGAAGCGGGACCGCGAAATTCTTTGGGGAGACCCAGTGCTTC.

As concerns this clonotype: Without the conserved terminal phenylalanine or tryptophan, this CDR3 likely stems from a read error. The chain combines TRBV10-3 with TRBJ1-2; D is uncertain. The CDR3 has 12 residues. Germline CDR1 is ENHRY and CDR2 is SYGVKD. CDR3 sequence: CVISETPDGYTL. CDR3 sequence (DNA): TGTGTCATCAGTGAGACCCCCGATGGCTACACCCTC.

This clonotype was seen repeatedly, ten times or more. CDR3 in DNA: TGCAGTGCTAGAGACCTGGGCGGATCCTACGAGCAGTACTTC. Translating gives CSARDLGGSYEQYF. V usage is TRBV20-1 and J usage is TRBJ2-7, with D unresolved. This CDR3 comprises 14 residues. The V and J ends lost 0 bases and 1 base respectively, with 10 bases between them. Per germline, CDR1 DFQATT and CDR2 SNEGSKA (reference sequence).

This clonotype was picked up many times. This chain joins TRBV25-1 and TRBJ1-3; maybe TRBD1 (6 bases). This CDR3 contains 15 residues. Germline V gene sequence: CDR1 MGHDK, CDR2 SYGVNS. Trimming stripped 3 bases from V and 4 bases from J, with 13 bases between. For the CDR3, the DNA is TGTGCCAGCAGTGACCCTTCGACAGGAGGAAACACCATATATTTT. It specifies CASSDPSTGGNTIYF.

The V and J genes are TRBV28 and TRBJ2-5, with D possibly being TRBD1 (6 bases). The V gene lost 3 bases and the J gene lost 0 bases, with 17 bases spanning the gap. The CDR3 contains 17 residues. Germline-derived CDR1 and CDR2 are MDHEN and SYDVKM. The CDR3 DNA follows: TGTGCCAGCAGTTTCGACTGGGGGCGTTGGGACCAAGAGACCCAGTACTTC. This sequence encodes CASSFDWGRWDQETQYF.

On this clonotype itself: A junction end diverges from the germline sequence, so it may reflect a read error. V and J are TRBV7-7 and TRBJ1-2; D call uncertain. The CDR3 runs 15 residues. CDR1 and CDR2 (germline): SSHAT, FNYEAQ (reference sequence). The CDR3 spells CASSSGFTGDYGYTF. The CDR3, as DNA: TGTGCTAGCAGCTCCGGGTTTACGGGCGACTATGGCTACACCTTC.

The rearrangement links TRBV15 to TRBJ2-3; 9 nucleotides align to TRBD1. CDR1 is LNHNV, CDR2 YYDKDF, per germline (reference sequence). The V and J ends lost 1 base and 4 bases, in that order; junction bases with no gene match: 3. The CDR3 is 15 residues long. The CDR3 protein is CATSRGGQGSDTQYF. As DNA, the CDR3 is TGTGCCACCAGCAGAGGGGGACAGGGTTCAGATACGCAGTATTTT.

This clonotype has a handful of counts. The chain combines TRBV28 with TRBJ2-7; tentatively, D is TRBD2 (6 bases). The germline V and J ends were trimmed by 6 bases and 7 bases, with 22 bases remaining between them. Germline V gene lookup returns CDR1 MDHEN and CDR2 SYDVKM. The CDR3 extends over 15 amino acids. This CDR3 reads CASSFASWDSGEQYF. CDR3 nucleotides: TGTGCCAGCAGCTTTGCCTCGTGGGACTCCGGGGAGCAGTACTTC. The full variable domain, in which reference TRBV28 and TRBJ2-7 provide the parts outside the CDR3, is DVKVTQSSRYLVKRTGEKVFLECVQDMDHENMFWYRQDPGLGLRLIYFSYDVKMKEKGDIPEGYSVSREKKERFSLILESASTNQTSMYLCASSFASWDSGEQYFGPGTRLTVT.

At least ten counts were recorded for this clonotype. V gene TRBV5-1 combines with J gene TRBJ2-7; 8 nucleotides match TRBD2. Germline V gene data show CDR1 as SGHRS and CDR2 as YFSETQ. The J segment lost 6 bases and the V segment lost 0 bases, leaving 11 bases of the junction unmatched. There are 16 residues in the CDR3. CDR3 region: CASSLEAGGSVGEQYF. The DNA for the CDR3 is TGCGCCAGCAGCTTGGAGGCGGGAGGTTCTGTTGGCGAGCAGTACTTC.

Many counts were recorded for this clonotype. V is TRBV4-1 and J is TRBJ1-1; the D gene is possibly TRBD1 (6 bases). V was shortened by 3 bases and J by 5 bases, with 16 bases between the two germline ends. This CDR3 has 15 amino acids. Germline CDR1 MGHRA, CDR2 YSYEKL. CDR3 protein: CASSHYHRVGTEAFF. The CDR3 DNA sequence: TGCGCCAGCAGCCACTACCACAGGGTTGGGACTGAAGCTTTCTTT.

V usage is TRBV29-1 and J usage is TRBJ1-1; tentatively, D is TRBD1 (6 bases). Germline V CDR1 and CDR2: SQVTM, ANQGSEA. V lost 5 bases and J 0 bases, leaving 10 bases between the germline ends. This CDR3 contains 13 residues. The CDR3 region has the DNA TGCAGCGTTCAGGGGCTCATGAACACTGAAGCTTTCTTT. Amino acid sequence: CSVQGLMNTEAFF. Complete variable domain (other parts from reference TRBV29-1 and TRBJ1-1): SAVISQKPSRDICQRGTSLTIQCQVDSQVTMMFWYRQQPGQSLTLIATANQGSEATYESGFVIDKFPISRPNLTFSTLTVSNMSPEDSSIYLCSVQGLMNTEAFFGQGTRLTVV.

This clonotype was counted a few times. The V gene is TRBV20-1, the J gene TRBJ2-5, with no clear D. Germline loops: CDR1 DFQATT, CDR2 SNEGSKA (reference sequence). This CDR3 has 11 residues. With 5 bases removed from V and 9 bases from J, the gap between germline ends came to 13 bases. Written as DNA, the CDR3 is TGCAGTGCTGCTTGTAATCAGCCCCAGTACTTC. It codes for CSAACNQPQYF.

The V gene is TRBV7-8, the J gene TRBJ2-2; 10 bases agree with TRBD1. The germline V gene encodes CDR1 SGHVS and CDR2 FQNEAQ. The junction had 4 bases not matched to a gene; V was cut back by 2 bases and J by 13 bases. The CDR3 runs 13 residues. For the CDR3, the DNA is TGTGCCAGCAGCTTACGGGGACAGGGGTTGCTGTTTTTT. The encoded protein is CASSLRGQGLLFF.

This clonotype was detected ten times or more. V and J are TRBV10-3 and TRBJ1-2; D remains unclear. CDR3 length: 13 residues. Germline V gives CDR1 ENHRY, CDR2 SYGVKD. Trimming pared 8 bases from V and 5 bases from J, leaving 15 bases between. CDR3: CAIGNRDGYGYTF. CDR3 bases: TGTGCCATCGGTAACCGCGATGGTTATGGCTACACCTTC.

At least ten counts were recorded for this clonotype. The CDR3, as DNA: TGTGCCAGCAGCTGGTCACGGGTCCCCAACACCGGGGAGCTGTTTTTT. This translates into CASSWSRVPNTGELFF. The gene calls are TRBV7-2 and TRBJ2-2, with D hard to call. Per the germline V gene, CDR1 is SGHTA and CDR2 is FQGNSA. The CDR3 consists of 16 residues. Trimming left V 4 bases short and J 2 bases short, with 14 bases between.

The CDR3 is CASSGRTEETQYF. The CDR3 DNA follows: TGTGCCAGCAGCGGCAGAACAGAAGAGACCCAGTACTTC. This chain links TRBV7-9 with TRBJ2-5; D uncertain. The V gene's germline CDR1 is SEHNR and CDR2 FQNEAQ (reference sequence). The CDR3 is 13 residues long. V was shortened by 5 bases and J by 3 bases, with 10 bases between the two germline ends.

This clonotype has a count of ten or more. The chain couples TRBV7-3 to TRBJ2-6, with 8 bases that match TRBD2. J lost 4 bases, V lost 4 bases, and 3 bases had no gene match. Germline V gene lookup returns CDR1 SGHTA and CDR2 FQGTGA. This CDR3 is built from 15 residues. The CDR3 sequence is CASSSGGAGANVLTF. In nucleotides, the CDR3 is TGTGCCAGCAGCTCCGGGGGGGCGGGGGCCAACGTCCTGACTTTC.

This clonotype occurred many times. This chain joins TRBV12-5 and TRBJ2-5; 10 bases align to TRBD2. The junction had 15 bases not matched to a gene; V was cut back by 2 bases and J by 0 bases. Germline-derived CDR1 and CDR2 are LGHNT and FRNRAP. The CDR3 is 20 amino acids. The CDR3 is CASGLSPSGSRGRYQETQYF. The DNA of the CDR3 is TGTGCTAGTGGTTTGTCCCCTAGCGGGAGTCGTGGGCGGTACCAAGAGACCCAGTACTTC.

This clonotype was detected many times. This chain connects TRBV7-3 to TRBJ2-2; the match to TRBD2 covers 16 bases. Germline CDR1 SGHTA, CDR2 FQGTGA. The CDR3 has 18 residues. Germline trimming cut 5 bases from V and 0 bases from J; bases unmatched to any gene: 3. The DNA of the CDR3 is TGTGCCAGCAGCCCGGGACTAGCGGGAGGGCCGAACACCGGGGAGCTGTTTTTT. Its protein is CASSPGLAGGPNTGELFF.

This clonotype was recorded many times. This chain connects TRBV12-3 or TRBV12-4 to TRBJ1-3; D is uncertain. Deletions cut 8 bases from V and 2 bases from J, with 10 bases between. The CDR3 runs 13 residues. CDR3 region: CASAAVPGNTIYF. The CDR3 nucleotides read TGTGCCAGCGCGGCTGTACCTGGAAACACCATATATTTT.

J is TRBJ1-2 and V is TRBV11-2; D may be TRBD1 (6 bases). Trimming left V 1 base short and J 7 bases short, with 13 bases between. Germline V gives CDR1 SGHAT, CDR2 FQNNGV. The CDR3 is made up of 14 amino acids. As DNA, the CDR3 is TGTGCCAGCAGCTTAGGTAGAGGGGGGTCTGGCTACACCTTC. Its protein product is CASSLGRGGSGYTF.

The genes are TRBV10-2 and TRBJ1-6; TRBD1 is a possible D gene (5 bases). V was clipped by 0 bases and J by 4 bases, with 10 bases between them. Per the germline V gene, CDR1 is WSHSY and CDR2 is SAAADI. The CDR3 length is 16 residues. This CDR3 is CASSESMGRYNSPLHF. Written as DNA, the CDR3 is TGCGCCAGCAGTGAGTCGATGGGACGGTATAATTCACCCCTCCACTTT.

V and J are TRBV7-2 and TRBJ1-1; D remains ambiguous. V lost 5 bases, J lost 10 bases, and 14 bases lay in between. Looked up from germline, CDR1 is SGHTA and CDR2 is FQGNSA. The CDR3 consists of 12 residues. The CDR3 DNA reads as TGTGCCAGCAGCCCCCCCCCGGCCGGAGCTTTCTTT. It is translated as CASSPPPAGAFF.

This clonotype was picked up a small number of times. The chain joins TRBV6-2 or TRBV6-3 to TRBJ2-7; the D is unclear. CDR1 and CDR2 (germline): MNHEY, SVGEGT. The length of the CDR3 is 15 residues. V was trimmed by 2 bases and J by 4 bases, leaving 15 bases between them. CDR3 amino acids: CASSYGIGYLYEQYF. The CDR3 DNA reads as TGTGCCAGCAGTTACGGGATCGGCTACCTTTACGAGCAGTACTTC.

The chain carries TRBV7-9 and TRBJ1-2, with D unresolved. V was cut by 5 bases and J by 9 bases, with 10 bases left in between. This CDR3 spans 11 amino acids. Per germline, CDR1 SEHNR and CDR2 FQNEAQ (reference sequence). CDR3: CASSPEGSYTF. In nucleotides, the CDR3 is TGTGCCAGCAGCCCCGAAGGAAGCTACACCTTC.

This clonotype was counted only a few times. The chain has TRBV28 and TRBJ2-5; 8 bases align to TRBD1. V gave up 6 bases and J gave up 9 bases; unmatched junction bases: 12. The CDR3 length is 14 residues. In germline, CDR1 is MDHEN, CDR2 SYDVKM. CDR3 nucleotides: TGTGCCAGCAGGCCCGGGACAGGCAATTGGGCCCAGTACTTC. Its translation is CASRPGTGNWAQYF.

The chain couples TRBV4-1 to TRBJ2-7; D is uncertain. CDR1 is MGHRA and CDR2 is YSYEKL in the germline V gene. The CDR3 length is 11 residues. Trimming took 0 bases from V and 7 from J, leaving 4 bases between them. The CDR3 DNA reads TGCGCCAGCAGCCAAGAGTCTGAGCAGTACTTC. Translation gives CASSQESEQYF.

The sample holds many counts of this clonotype. V and J are TRBV27 and TRBJ1-6, with 7 bases that match TRBD1. From germline, CDR1 is MNHEY and CDR2 SMNVEV (reference sequence). Unmatched junction bases numbered 9, after V lost 3 bases and J lost 7 bases. This CDR3 region has 16 residues. The CDR3 DNA reads as TGTGCCAGCAGTTTGCTTCCGGGACAGAGGAATTCACCCCTCCACTTT. Translation: CASSLLPGQRNSPLHF.

This clonotype came up many times. The rearrangement joins TRBV5-1 to TRBJ2-7; 11 bases match TRBD2. The V gene end was trimmed by 0 bases and the J gene end by 3 bases; junction bases not matched to a gene: 2. The CDR3 sequence is 15 residues long. Germline V gene sequence: CDR1 SGHRS, CDR2 YFSETQ. The CDR3 DNA is TGCGCCAGCAGCTTGGGACTAGCGGGGCGCTACGAGCAGTACTTC. Amino acids: CASSLGLAGRYEQYF.

The CDR3 sequence is CAISARGGGRSYNSPLHF. CDR3 in DNA: TGTGCCATCAGTGCTAGAGGTGGTGGCAGAAGCTATAATTCACCCCTCCACTTT. The V gene is TRBV10-3, the J gene TRBJ1-6; unclear D gene. Germline CDR1 reads ENHRY; CDR2 reads SYGVKD. The length of the CDR3 is 18 residues. The V gene lost 4 bases and the J gene lost 3 bases, with 19 bases spanning the gap.